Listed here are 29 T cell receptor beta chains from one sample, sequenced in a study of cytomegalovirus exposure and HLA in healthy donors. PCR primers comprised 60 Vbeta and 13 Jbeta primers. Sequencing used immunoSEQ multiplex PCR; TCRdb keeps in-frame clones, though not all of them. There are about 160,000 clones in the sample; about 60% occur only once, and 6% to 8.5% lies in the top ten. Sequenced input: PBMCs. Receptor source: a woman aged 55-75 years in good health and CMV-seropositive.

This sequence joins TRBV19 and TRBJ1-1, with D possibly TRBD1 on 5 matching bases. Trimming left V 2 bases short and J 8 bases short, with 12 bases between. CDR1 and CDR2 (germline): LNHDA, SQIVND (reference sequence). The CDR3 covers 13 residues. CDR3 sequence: CASSIMEGLEAFF. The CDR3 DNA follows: TGTGCCAGTAGTATAATGGAGGGACTGGAAGCTTTCTTT.

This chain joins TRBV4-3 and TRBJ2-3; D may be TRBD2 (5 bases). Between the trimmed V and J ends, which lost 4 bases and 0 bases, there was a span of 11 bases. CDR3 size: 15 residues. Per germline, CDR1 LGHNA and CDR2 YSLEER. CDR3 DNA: TGCGCCAGCAGCCTCCGGGGATTAAGCACAGATACGCAGTATTTT. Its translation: CASSLRGLSTDTQYF.

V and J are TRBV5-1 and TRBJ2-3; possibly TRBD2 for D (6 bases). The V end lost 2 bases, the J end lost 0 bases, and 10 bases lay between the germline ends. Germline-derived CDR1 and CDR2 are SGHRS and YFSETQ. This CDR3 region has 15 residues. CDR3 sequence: CASSFGTSSTDTQYF. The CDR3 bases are TGCGCCAGCAGCTTCGGGACTTCTAGCACAGATACGCAGTATTTT. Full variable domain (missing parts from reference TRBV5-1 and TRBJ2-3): KAGVTQTPRYLIKTRGQQVTLSCSPISGHRSVSWYQQTPGQGLQFLFEYFSETQRNKGNFPGRFSGRQFSNSRSEMNVSTLELGDSALYLCASSFGTSSTDTQYFGPGTRLTVL.

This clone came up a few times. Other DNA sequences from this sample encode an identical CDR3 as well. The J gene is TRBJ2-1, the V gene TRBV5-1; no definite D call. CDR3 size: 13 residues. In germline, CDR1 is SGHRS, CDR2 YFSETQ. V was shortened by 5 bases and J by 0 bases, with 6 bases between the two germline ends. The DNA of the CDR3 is TGCGCCAGCAGTCTGAGCTCCTACAATGAGCAGTTCTTC. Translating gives CASSLSSYNEQFF.

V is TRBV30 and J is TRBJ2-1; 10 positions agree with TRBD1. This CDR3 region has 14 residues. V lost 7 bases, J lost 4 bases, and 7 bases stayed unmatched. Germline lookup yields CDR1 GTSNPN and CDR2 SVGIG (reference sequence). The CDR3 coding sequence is TGTGCCTATGACAGGGGGCAAGGTTACAATGAGCAGTTCTTC. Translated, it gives CAYDRGQGYNEQFF.

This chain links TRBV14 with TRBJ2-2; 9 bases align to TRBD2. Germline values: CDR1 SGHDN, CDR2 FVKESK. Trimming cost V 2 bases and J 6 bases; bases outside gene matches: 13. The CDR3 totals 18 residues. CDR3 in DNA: TGTGCCAGCAGCCAACCCACGGCGGGAGGGCCGGTGGCCGGGGAGCTGTTTTTT. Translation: CASSQPTAGGPVAGELFF. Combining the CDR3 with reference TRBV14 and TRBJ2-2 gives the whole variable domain EAGVTQFPSHSVIEKGQTVTLRCDPISGHDNLYWYRRVMGKEIKFLLHFVKESKQDESGMPNNRFLAERTGGTYSTLKVQPAELEDSGVYFCASSQPTAGGPVAGELFFGEGSRLTVL.

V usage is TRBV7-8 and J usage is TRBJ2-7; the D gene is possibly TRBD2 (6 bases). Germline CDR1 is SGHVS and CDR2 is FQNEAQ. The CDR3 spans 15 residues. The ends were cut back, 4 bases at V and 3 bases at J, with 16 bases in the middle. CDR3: CASSYVAEALYEQYF. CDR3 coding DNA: TGTGCCAGCAGCTATGTAGCGGAGGCCCTCTACGAGCAGTACTTC.

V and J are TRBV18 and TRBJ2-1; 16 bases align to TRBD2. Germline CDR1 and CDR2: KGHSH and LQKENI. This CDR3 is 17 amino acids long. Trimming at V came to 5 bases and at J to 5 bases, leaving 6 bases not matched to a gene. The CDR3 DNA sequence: TGTGCCAGCTCAAATTCTGGGACTAGCGGGAGGGACAATGAGCAGTTCTTC. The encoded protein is CASSNSGTSGRDNEQFF. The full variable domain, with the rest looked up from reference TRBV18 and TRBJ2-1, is NAGVMQNPRHLVRRRGQEARLRCSPMKGHSHVYWYRQLPEEGLKFMVYLQKENIIDESGMPKERFSAEFPKEGPSILRIQQVVRGDSAAYFCASSNSGTSGRDNEQFFGPGTRLTVL.

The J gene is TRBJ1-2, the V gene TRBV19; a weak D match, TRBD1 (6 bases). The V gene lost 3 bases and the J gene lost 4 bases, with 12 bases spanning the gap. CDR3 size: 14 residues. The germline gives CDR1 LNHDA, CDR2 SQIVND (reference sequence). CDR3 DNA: TGTGCCAGTAGTATTCGACAGGACCTCTATGGCTACACCTTC. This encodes CASSIRQDLYGYTF.

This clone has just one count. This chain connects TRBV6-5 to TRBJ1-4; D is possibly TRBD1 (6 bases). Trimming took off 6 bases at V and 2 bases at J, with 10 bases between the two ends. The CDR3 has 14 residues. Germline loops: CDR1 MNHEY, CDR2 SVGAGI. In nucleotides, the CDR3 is TGTGCCAGCAGCTTAGACAGGACTAATGAAAAACTGTTTTTT. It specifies CASSLDRTNEKLFF.

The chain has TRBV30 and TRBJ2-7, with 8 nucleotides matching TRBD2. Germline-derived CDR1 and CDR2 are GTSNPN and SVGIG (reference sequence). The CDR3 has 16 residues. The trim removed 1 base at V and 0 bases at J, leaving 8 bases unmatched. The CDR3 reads CAWSARVLAASYEQYF. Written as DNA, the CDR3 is TGTGCCTGGAGTGCCCGGGTACTAGCGGCCTCCTACGAGCAGTACTTC.

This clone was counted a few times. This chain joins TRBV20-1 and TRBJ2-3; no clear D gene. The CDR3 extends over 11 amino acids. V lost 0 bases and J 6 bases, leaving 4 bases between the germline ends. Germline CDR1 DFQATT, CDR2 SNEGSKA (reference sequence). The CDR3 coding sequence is TGCAGTGCTAGAGATGGCGATACGCAGTATTTT. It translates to CSARDGDTQYF.

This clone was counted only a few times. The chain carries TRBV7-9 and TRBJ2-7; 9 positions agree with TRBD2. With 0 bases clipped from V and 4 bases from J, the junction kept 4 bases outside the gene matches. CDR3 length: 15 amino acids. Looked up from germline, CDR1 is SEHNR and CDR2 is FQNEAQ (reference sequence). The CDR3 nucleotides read TGTGCCAGCAGCTTAGCGCTAGCGGGGCCGTACGAGCAGTACTTC. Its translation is CASSLALAGPYEQYF.

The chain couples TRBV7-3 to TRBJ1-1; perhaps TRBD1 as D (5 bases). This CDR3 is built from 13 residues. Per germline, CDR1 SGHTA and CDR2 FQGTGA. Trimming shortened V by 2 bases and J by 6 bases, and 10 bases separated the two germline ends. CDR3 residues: CASSLGPTAEAFF. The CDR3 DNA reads TGTGCCAGCAGCTTAGGGCCGACAGCTGAAGCTTTCTTT.

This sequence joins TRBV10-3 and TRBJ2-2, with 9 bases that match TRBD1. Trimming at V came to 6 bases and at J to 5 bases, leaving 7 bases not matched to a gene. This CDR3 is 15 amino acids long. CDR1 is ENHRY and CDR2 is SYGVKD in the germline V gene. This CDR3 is CAISPGQGSTGELFF. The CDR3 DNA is TGTGCCATCAGCCCGGGACAGGGATCAACCGGGGAGCTGTTTTTT.

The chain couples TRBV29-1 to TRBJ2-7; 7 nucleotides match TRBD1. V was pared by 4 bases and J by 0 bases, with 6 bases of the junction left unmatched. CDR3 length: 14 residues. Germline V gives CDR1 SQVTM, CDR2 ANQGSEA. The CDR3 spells CSVVPGTDSYEQYF. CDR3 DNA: TGCAGCGTTGTCCCCGGGACAGACTCCTACGAGCAGTACTTC.

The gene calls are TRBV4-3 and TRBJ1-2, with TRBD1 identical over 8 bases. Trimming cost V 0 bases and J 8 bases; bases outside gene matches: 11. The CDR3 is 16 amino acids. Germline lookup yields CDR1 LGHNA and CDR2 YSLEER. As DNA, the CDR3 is TGCGCCAGCAGCCAAGATACAGGGACAGGAGTCGGGGGCTACACCTTC. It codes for CASSQDTGTGVGGYTF.

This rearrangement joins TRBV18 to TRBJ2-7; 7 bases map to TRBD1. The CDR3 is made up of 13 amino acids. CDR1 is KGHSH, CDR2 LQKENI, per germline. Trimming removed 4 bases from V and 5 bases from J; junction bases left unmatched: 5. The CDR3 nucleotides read TGTGCCAGCTCACGGGGACAGCCCCACGAGCAGTACTTC. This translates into CASSRGQPHEQYF.

This CDR3 reads CASSPWEDTDTQYF. CDR3 bases: TGTGCCAGCAGCCCCTGGGAGGACACAGATACGCAGTATTTT. J is TRBJ2-3 and V is TRBV28, with D possibly TRBD2 on 6 matching bases. Germline V gives CDR1 MDHEN, CDR2 SYDVKM. The CDR3 has 14 amino acids. V lost 6 bases, J lost 2 bases, and 12 bases lay in between.

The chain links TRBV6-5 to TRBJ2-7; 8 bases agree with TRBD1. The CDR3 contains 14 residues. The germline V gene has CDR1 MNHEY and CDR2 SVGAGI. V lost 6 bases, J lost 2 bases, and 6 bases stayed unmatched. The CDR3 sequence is CASRTGQGTYEQYF. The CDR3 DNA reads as TGTGCCAGCAGGACCGGACAGGGAACCTACGAGCAGTACTTC.

The CDR3 DNA follows: TGTGCCAGCAAGAGTCGATTCCCTAATGAAAAACTGTTTTTT. It translates to CASKSRFPNEKLFF. The chain employs TRBV27 and TRBJ1-4; no clear D gene. V dropped 7 bases and J dropped 3 bases, with 12 bases sitting between them. Germline assignment: CDR1 MNHEY and CDR2 SMNVEV (reference sequence). The CDR3 extends over 14 amino acids. The complete variable domain, with remaining parts taken from reference TRBV27 and TRBJ1-4, reads EAQVTQNPRYLITVTGKKLTVTCSQNMNHEYMSWYRQDPGLGLRQIYYSMNVEVTDKGDVPEGYKVSRKEKRNFPLILESPSPNQTSLYFCASKSRFPNEKLFFGSGTQLSVL.

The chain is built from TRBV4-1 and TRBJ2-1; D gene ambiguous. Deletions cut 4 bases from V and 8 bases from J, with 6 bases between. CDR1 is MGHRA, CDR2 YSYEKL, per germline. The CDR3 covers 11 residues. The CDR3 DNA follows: TGCGCCAGCAGCCGCGGCTATGAGCAGTTCTTC. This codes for CASSRGYEQFF.

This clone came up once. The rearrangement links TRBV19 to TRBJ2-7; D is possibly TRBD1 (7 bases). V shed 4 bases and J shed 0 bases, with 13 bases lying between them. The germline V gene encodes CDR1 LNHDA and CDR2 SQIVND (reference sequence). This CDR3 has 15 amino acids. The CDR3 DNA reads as TGTGCCAGTAGTACCCACAGGGGACTCTCCTACGAGCAGTACTTC. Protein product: CASSTHRGLSYEQYF. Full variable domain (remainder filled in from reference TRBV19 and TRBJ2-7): DGGITQSPKYLFRKEGQNVTLSCEQNLNHDAMYWYRQDPGQGLRLIYYSQIVNDFQKGDIAEGYSVSREKKESFPLTVTSAQKNPTAFYLCASSTHRGLSYEQYFGPGTRLTVT.

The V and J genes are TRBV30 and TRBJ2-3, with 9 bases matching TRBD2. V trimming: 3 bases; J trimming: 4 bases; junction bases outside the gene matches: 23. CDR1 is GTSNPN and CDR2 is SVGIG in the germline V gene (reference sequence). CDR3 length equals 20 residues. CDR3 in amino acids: CAWSDTTPLIAGDGPDTQYF. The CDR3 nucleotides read TGTGCCTGGAGCGATACGACCCCTCTAATAGCGGGGGACGGGCCAGATACGCAGTATTTT.

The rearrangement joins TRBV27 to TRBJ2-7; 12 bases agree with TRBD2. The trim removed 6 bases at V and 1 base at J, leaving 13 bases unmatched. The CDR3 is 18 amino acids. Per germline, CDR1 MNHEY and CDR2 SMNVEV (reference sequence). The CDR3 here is CASSGLAGSSVRSYEQYF. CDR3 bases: TGTGCCAGCAGCGGACTAGCGGGATCGTCCGTCCGGTCCTACGAGCAGTACTTC.

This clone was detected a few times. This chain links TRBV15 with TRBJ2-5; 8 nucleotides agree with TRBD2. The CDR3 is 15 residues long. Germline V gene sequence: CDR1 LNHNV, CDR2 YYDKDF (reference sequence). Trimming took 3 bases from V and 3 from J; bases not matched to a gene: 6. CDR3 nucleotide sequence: TGTGCCACCAGCAGGTACCTAGCGGGCAAAGAGACCCAGTACTTC. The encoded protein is CATSRYLAGKETQYF.

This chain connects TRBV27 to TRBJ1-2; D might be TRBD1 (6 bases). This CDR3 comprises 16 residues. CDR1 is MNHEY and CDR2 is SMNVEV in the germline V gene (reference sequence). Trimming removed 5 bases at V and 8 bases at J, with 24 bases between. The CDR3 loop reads CASSQGQFNYVRGYTF. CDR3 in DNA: TGTGCCAGCAGTCAAGGACAGTTCAATTACGTGCGCGGCTACACCTTC.

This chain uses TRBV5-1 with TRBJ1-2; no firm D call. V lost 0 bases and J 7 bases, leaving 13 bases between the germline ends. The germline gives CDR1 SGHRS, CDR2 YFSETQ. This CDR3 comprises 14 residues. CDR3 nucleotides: TGCGCCAGCAGCTTGGAGTCGGTACCTACTGGCTACACCTTC. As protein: CASSLESVPTGYTF. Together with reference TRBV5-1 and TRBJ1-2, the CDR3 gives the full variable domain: KAGVTQTPRYLIKTRGQQVTLSCSPISGHRSVSWYQQTPGQGLQFLFEYFSETQRNKGNFPGRFSGRQFSNSRSEMNVSTLELGDSALYLCASSLESVPTGYTFGSGTRLTVV.

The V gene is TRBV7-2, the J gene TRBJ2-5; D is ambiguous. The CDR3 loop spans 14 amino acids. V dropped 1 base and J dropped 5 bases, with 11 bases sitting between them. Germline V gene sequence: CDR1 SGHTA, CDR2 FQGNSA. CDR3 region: CASSLVGGEETQYF. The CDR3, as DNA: TGTGCCAGCAGCTTAGTTGGCGGAGAGGAGACCCAGTACTTC.